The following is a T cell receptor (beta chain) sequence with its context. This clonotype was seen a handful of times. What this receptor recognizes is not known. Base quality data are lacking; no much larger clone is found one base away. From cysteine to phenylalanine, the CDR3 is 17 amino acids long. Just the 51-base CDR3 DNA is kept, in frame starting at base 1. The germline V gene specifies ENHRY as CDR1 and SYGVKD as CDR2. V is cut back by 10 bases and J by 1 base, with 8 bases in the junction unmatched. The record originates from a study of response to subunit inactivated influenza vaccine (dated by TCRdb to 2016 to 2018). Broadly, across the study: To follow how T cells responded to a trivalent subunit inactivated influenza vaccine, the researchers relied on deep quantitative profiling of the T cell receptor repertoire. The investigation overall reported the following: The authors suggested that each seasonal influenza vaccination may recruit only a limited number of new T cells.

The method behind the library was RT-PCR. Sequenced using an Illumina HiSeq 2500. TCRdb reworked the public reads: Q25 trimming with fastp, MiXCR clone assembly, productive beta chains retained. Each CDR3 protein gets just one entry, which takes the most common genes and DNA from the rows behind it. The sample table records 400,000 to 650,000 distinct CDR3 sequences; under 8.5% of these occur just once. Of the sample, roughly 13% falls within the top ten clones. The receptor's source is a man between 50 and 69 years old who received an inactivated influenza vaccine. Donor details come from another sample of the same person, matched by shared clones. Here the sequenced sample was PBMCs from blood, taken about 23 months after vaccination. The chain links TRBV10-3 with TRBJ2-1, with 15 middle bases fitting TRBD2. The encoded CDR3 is CATRGLAGGQSYNEQFF. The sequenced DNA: TGTGCCACCCGGGGACTAGCGGGGGGACAGTCCTACAATGAGCAGTTCTTC.